This T cell receptor (beta chain) comes out of a study of T-cell memory formation after mild COVID-19. Study-wide context: There were largely donor-specific TCR clusters.

Study-level points and caveats: Whether day 37 second-wave clones are SARS-CoV-2-specific was not confirmed. Memory sampled before infection contained some responding clones, suggesting cross-reactive memory joined.

On this clonotype itself: The antigen remains undetermined.

Using its own MiXCR run on the 5' RACE reads, TCRdb lists one record per CDR3 protein. Of approximately 290,000 distinct CDR3 sequences in the sample, approximately 16% were seen once. The CDR3 is 15 residues long. V gave up 6 bases and J gave up 4 bases, with 19 bases separating them. Germline V CDR1 and CDR2: LNHDA, SQIVND (reference sequence). The sample was PBMCs or a T cell subset sorted from them (not recorded which). This rearrangement joins TRBV19 to TRBJ2-7; D is possibly TRBD2 (6 bases). The TCR comes from a man younger than 35 who had mild COVID-19 (a few samples of this study predate the infection). Cell type and time point are not known. The CDR3 reads CASRDISTGRYEQYF. CDR3 nucleotides: TGTGCCAGTAGGGATATATCGACGGGGAGGTACGAGCAGTACTTC. Based on the CDR3 plus reference TRBV19 and TRBJ2-7, the full variable domain is DGGITQSPKYLFRKEGQNVTLSCEQNLNHDAMYWYRQDPGQGLRLIYYSQIVNDFQKGDIAEGYSVSREKKESFPLTVTSAQKNPTAFYLCASRDISTGRYEQYFGPGTRLTVT.